This is a list of T cell receptor beta chains from one sample in a study of blood T cell repertoires in COVID-19. Method: immunoSEQ multiplex PCR; TCRdb's copy keeps in-frame clones and lacks some. The sample shows under 500,000 clones, roughly 87% of them seen only once. Specimen: PBMCs or T cells enriched from blood (not recorded which). These receptors were taken from a woman under 30 with acute COVID-19. Each CDR3 is given with its conserved first and last residue. A D gene is named only where the DNA matches it firmly. Expanded clones get a size class; other rows say once, few or many, or leave the size out.

J gene,V gene,D gene,clone size,CDR3 DNA,CDR3 protein
TRBJ2-4,TRBV25-1,.,.,TGTGCCAGCAGTGAGAGGGGGGGGGACAAAAACATTCAGTACTTC,CASSERGGDKNIQYF
TRBJ2-7,TRBV5-1,.,few,TGCGCCAGCAGCGCAAACAGGGCCCCCTACGAGCAGTACTTC,CASSANRAPYEQYF
TRBJ2-3,TRBV29-1,TRBD2,.,TGCAGCGTCCCTGAGCGGGGGGTCACAGATACGCAGTATTTT,CSVPERGVTDTQYF
TRBJ1-2,TRBV6-5,TRBD1,.,TGTGCCAGCAGGTTGGGACAGCTGTCATATGGCTACACCTTC,CASRLGQLSYGYTF
TRBJ1-2,TRBV18,TRBD1,once,TGTGCCAGCTCACCAGGACAGGATGGTAACTATGGCTACACCTTC,CASSPGQDGNYGYTF
TRBJ1-4,TRBV5-1,.,few,TGCGCCAGCAGCTTGGACACCGAAAAACTGTTTTTT,CASSLDTEKLFF
TRBJ1-6,TRBV3-1/TRBV3-2,.,once,TGTGCCAGCAGCCAAGATCAGGGGTATAATTCACCCCTCCACTTT,CASSQDQGYNSPLHF
TRBJ2-3,TRBV29-1,TRBD2,.,TGCAGCGTGTGTAGCGGGGTTAACACAGATACGCAGTATTTT,CSVCSGVNTDTQYF
TRBJ2-7,TRBV6-6,TRBD1,.,TGTGCCAGCAGTCGCCTCTCAGGGGGCTACGAGCAGTACTTC,CASSRLSGGYEQYF
TRBJ1-1,TRBV5-6,TRBD1,few,TGTGCCAGCAGCTGGGGGACAGGGGGCAGTACTGAAGCTTTCTTT,CASSWGTGGSTEAFF
TRBJ1-2,TRBV4-1,.,.,TGCGCCAGCAGCCAAGGACAGAATACTAACTATGGCTACACCTTC,CASSQGQNTNYGYTF
TRBJ1-5,TRBV2,.,.,TGTGCCAGCAGTGAAGAAGAAAGGAGACAGCCCCAGCATTTT,CASSEEERRQPQHF
TRBJ1-6,TRBV11-2,TRBD1,.,TGTGCCAGCAGCAGGACAGGGAGTAATTCACCCCTCCACTTT,CASSRTGSNSPLHF
TRBJ1-1,TRBV9,TRBD1,.,TGTGCCAGCAGCCCACAGGGGATGAACACTGAAGCTTTCTTT,CASSPQGMNTEAFF
TRBJ1-3,TRBV19,.,.,TGTGCCAGTAGCACCTTCAGGAGGATGTCTGGAAACACCATATATTTT,CASSTFRRMSGNTIYF
TRBJ2-1,TRBV3-1/TRBV3-2,.,.,TGTGCCAGCAGCCTAAACGGGGGAAACAATGAGCAGTTCTTC,CASSLNGGNNEQFF
TRBJ2-5,TRBV9,.,.,TGTGCCAGCAGCGTAGGAGGGACAAAGGGTATAGAGACCCAGTACTTC,CASSVGGTKGIETQYF
TRBJ2-3,TRBV9,.,.,TGTGCCAGCAGCGTAGCCGGACAGAGCACAGATACGCAGTATTTT,CASSVAGQSTDTQYF
TRBJ1-2,TRBV19,TRBD1,.,TGTGCCAGTAGTATATGGGAAGGCAGGGGGACTGCTAACTATGGCTACACCTTC,CASSIWEGRGTANYGYTF
TRBJ2-2,TRBV29-1,TRBD2,.,TGCAGCGGTCGACTAGCGGGGGGTTTCACCGGGGAGCTGTTTTTT,CSGRLAGGFTGELFF